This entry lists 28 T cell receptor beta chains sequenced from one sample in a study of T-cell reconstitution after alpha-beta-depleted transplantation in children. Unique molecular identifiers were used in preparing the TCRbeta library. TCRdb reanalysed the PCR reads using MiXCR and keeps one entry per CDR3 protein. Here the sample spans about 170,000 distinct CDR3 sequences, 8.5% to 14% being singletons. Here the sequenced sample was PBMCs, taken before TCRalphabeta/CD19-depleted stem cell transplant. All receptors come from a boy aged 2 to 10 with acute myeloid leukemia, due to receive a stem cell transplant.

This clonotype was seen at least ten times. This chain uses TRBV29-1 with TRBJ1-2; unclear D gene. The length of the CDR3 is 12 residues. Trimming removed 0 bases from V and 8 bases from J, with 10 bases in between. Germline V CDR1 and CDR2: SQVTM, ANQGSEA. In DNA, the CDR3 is TGCAGCGTTGAAGATCAAGGGTTCGGCTACACCTTC. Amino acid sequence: CSVEDQGFGYTF.

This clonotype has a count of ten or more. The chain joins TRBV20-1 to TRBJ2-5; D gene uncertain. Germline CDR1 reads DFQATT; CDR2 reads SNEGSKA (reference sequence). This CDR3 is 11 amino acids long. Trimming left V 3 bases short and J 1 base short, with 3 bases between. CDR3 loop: CSASSQETQYF. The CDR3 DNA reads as TGCAGTGCTAGCTCCCAAGAGACCCAGTACTTC.

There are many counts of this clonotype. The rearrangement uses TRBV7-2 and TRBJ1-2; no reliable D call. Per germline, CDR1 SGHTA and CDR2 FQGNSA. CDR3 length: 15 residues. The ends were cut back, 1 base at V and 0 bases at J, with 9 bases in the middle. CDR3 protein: CASSLGRLTNYGYTF. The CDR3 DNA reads TGTGCCAGCAGCTTAGGTCGCCTCACTAACTATGGCTACACCTTC.

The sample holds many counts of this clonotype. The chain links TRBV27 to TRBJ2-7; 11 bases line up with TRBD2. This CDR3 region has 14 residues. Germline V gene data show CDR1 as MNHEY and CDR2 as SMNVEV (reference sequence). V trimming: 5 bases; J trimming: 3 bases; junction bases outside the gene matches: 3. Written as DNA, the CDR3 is TGTGCCAGCAGTCCCGGACTAGCGGGCTACGAGCAGTACTTC. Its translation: CASSPGLAGYEQYF.

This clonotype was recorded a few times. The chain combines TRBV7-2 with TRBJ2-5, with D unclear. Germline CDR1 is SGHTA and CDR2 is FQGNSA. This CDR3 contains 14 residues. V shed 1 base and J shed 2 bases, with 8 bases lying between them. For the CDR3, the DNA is TGTGCCAGCAGCTTAGTTACCAATCAAGAGACCCAGTACTTC. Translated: CASSLVTNQETQYF.

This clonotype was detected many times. The CDR3: CAISGQGSYGYTF. The CDR3 DNA reads TGTGCCATCAGCGGACAGGGGAGCTATGGCTACACCTTC. This sequence joins TRBV10-3 and TRBJ1-2, with 9 bases that match TRBD1. There are 13 residues in the CDR3. Germline CDR1 reads ENHRY; CDR2 reads SYGVKD. Germline trimming cut 6 bases from V and 4 bases from J; bases unmatched to any gene: 3.

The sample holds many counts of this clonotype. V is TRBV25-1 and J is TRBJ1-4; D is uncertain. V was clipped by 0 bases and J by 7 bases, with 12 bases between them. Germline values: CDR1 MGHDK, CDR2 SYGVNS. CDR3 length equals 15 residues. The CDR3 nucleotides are TGTGCCAGCAGTGAATATTGGGGAGAGGGTGAAAAACTGTTTTTT. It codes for CASSEYWGEGEKLFF.

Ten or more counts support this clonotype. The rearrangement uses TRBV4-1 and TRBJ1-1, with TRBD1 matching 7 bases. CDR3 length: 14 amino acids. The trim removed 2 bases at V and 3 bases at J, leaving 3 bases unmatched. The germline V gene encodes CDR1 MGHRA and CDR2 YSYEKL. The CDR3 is CASSQNRGDTEAFF. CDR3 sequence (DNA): TGCGCCAGCAGCCAAAACAGGGGAGACACTGAAGCTTTCTTT.

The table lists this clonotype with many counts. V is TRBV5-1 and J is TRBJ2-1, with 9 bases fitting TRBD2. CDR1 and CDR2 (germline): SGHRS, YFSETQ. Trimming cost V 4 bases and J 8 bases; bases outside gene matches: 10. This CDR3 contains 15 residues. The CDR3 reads CASSLLAGIDDEQFF. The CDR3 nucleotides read TGCGCCAGCAGCCTCCTAGCGGGAATCGACGATGAGCAGTTCTTC.

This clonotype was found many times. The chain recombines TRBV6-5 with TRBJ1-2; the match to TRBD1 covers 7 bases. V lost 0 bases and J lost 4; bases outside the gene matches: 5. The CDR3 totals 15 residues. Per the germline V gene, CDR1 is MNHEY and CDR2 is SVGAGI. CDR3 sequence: CASSYSGGDSYGYTF. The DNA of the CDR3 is TGTGCCAGCAGTTACTCGGGGGGGGACAGCTATGGCTACACCTTC.

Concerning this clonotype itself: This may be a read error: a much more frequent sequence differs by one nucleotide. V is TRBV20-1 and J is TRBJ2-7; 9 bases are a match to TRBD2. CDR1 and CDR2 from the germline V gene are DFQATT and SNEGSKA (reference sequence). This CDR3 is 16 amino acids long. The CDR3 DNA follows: TGCTGTGCTAGCCGGGTGGGGGGACTAGCACCCTACGAGCAGTACTTC. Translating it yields CCASRVGGLAPYEQYF.

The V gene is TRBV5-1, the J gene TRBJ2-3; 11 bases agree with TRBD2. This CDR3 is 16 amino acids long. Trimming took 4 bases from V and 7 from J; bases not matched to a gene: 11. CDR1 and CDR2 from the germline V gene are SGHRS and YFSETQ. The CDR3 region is CASSVGSVAGGHTQYF. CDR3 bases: TGCGCCAGCAGCGTAGGATCGGTAGCGGGAGGGCATACGCAGTATTTT.

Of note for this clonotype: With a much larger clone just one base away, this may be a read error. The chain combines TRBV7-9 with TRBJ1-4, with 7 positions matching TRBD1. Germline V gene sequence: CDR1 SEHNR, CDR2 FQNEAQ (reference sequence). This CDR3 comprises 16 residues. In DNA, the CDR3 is TGTGCCAGCAGCGTAGGGTACAGGGGTACTAATGACAAACTGTTTTTT. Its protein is CASSVGYRGTNDKLFF. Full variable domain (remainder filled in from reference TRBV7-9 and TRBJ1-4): DTGVSQNPRHKITKRGQNVTFRCDPISEHNRLYWYRQTLGQGPEFLTYFQNEAQLEKSRLLSDRFSAERPKGSFSTLEIQRTEQGDSAMYLCASSVGYRGTNDKLFFGSGTQLSVL.

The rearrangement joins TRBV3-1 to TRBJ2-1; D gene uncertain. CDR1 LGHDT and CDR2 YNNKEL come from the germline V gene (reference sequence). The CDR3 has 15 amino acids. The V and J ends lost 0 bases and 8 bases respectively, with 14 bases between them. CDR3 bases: TGTGCCAGCAGCCAAGATCCCCGGACGGAAGATGAGCAGTTCTTC. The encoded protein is CASSQDPRTEDEQFF.

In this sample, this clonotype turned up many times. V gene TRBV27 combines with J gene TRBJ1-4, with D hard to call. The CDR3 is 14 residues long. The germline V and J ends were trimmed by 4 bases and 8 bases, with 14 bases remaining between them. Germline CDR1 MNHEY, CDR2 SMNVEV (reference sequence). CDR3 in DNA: TGTGCCAGCAGTTCGATACAGTGGAAAGAAAAACTGTTTTTT. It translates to CASSSIQWKEKLFF.

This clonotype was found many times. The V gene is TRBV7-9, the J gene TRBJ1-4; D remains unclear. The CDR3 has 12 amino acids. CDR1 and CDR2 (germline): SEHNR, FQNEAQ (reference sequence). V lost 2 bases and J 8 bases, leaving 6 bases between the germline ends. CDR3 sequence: CASSLNGEKLFF. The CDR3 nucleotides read TGTGCCAGCAGCTTAAACGGAGAAAAACTGTTTTTT.

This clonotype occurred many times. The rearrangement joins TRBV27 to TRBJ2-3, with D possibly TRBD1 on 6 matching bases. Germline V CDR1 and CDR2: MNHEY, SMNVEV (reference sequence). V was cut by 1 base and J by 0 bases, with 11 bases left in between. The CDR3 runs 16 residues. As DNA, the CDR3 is TGTGCCAGCAGTTTATGGGGGCCTACTAGCACAGATACGCAGTATTTT. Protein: CASSLWGPTSTDTQYF.

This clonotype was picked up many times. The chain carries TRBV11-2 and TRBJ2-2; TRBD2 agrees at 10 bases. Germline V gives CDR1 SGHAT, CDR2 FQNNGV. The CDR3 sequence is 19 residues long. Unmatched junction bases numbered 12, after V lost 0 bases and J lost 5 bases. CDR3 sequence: CASSLDRTSGGLYTGELFF. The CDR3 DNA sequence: TGTGCCAGCAGCTTAGACCGGACTAGCGGTGGGCTTTATACCGGGGAGCTGTTTTTT.

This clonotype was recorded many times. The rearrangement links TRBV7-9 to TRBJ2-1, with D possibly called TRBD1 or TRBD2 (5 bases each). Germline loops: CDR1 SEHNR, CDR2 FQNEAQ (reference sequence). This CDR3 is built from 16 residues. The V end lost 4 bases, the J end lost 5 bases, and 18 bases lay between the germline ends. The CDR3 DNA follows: TGTGCCAGCAGCTGGGAGACCAGGGCAGGCCACAATGAGCAGTTCTTC. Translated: CASSWETRAGHNEQFF.

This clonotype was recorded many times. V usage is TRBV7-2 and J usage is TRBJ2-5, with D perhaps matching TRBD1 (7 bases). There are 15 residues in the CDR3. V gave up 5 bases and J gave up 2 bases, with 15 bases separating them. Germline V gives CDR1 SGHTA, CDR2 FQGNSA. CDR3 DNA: TGTGCCAGCAGCCGGACTACAGGGGCACAAGAGACCCAGTACTTC. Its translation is CASSRTTGAQETQYF.

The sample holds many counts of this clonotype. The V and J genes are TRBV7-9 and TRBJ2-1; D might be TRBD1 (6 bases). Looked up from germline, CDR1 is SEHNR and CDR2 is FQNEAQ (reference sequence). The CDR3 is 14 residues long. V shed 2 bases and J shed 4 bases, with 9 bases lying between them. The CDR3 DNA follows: TGTGCCAGCAGCTTACAGGGGACGTACAATGAGCAGTTCTTC. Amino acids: CASSLQGTYNEQFF.

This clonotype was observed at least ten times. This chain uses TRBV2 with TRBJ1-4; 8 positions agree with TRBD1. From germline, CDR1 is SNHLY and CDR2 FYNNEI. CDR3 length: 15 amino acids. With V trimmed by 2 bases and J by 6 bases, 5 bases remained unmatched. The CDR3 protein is CASSEWTGSDEKLFF. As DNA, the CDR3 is TGTGCCAGCAGTGAATGGACAGGGAGTGATGAAAAACTGTTTTTT.

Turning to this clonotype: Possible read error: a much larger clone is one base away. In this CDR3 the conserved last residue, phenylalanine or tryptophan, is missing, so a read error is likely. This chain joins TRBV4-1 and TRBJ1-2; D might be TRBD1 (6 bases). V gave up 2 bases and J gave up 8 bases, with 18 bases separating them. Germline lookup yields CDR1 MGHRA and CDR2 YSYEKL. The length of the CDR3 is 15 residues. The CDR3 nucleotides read TGCGCCAGCAGCCAACGGCCAGGGGCCTTGAGAGGCTACACCTAC. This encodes CASSQRPGALRGYTY.

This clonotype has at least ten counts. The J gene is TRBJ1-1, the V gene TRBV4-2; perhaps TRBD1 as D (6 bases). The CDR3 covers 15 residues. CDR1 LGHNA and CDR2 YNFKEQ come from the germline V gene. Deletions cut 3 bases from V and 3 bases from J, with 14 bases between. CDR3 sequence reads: CASSHGKQGDTEAFF. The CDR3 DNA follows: TGTGCCAGCAGCCACGGAAAACAGGGAGACACTGAAGCTTTCTTT.

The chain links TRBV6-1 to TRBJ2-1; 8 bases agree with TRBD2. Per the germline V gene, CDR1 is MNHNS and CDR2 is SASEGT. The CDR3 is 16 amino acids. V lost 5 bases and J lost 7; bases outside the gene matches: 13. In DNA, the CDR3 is TGTGCCAGCAGTCCTCCTGTCCCGGGACTAGAGAATGAGCAGTTCTTC. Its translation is CASSPPVPGLENEQFF.

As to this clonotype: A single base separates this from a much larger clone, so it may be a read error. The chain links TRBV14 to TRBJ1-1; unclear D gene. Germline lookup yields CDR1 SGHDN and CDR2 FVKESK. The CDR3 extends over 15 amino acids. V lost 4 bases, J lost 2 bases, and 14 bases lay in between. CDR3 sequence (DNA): TGTGCCAGCAGCCCAGACGGGTTACGAAACACTGAAGCTTTCTTT. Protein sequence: CASSPDGLRNTEAFF.

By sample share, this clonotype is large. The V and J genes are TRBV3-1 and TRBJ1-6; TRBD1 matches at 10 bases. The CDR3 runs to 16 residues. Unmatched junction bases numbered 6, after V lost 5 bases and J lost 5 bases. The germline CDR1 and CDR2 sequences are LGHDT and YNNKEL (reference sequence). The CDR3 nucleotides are TGTGCCAGCAGCAGGGACAGGGGCGGGAATAATTCACCCCTCCACTTT. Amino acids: CASSRDRGGNNSPLHF.

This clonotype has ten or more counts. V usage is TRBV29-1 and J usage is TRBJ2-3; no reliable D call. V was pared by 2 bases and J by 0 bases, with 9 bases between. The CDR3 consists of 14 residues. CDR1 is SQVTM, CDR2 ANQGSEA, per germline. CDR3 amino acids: CSVERRKSTDTQYF. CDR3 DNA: TGCAGCGTTGAAAGGCGGAAGAGCACAGATACGCAGTATTTT.